The clone carrying this T cell receptor beta chain has a handful of counts. These data come from a study of regulatory T cells in long-lasting Graves disease. Looking at the study overall: Patients met the persistent Graves' disease definition after over 5 years of antithyroid drugs with positive TSH receptor antibodies.

Arm-PCR of CDR3 regions with iRepertoire HTBI primers generated TCR beta libraries. TCRdb used MiXCR to reprocess the multiplex PCR reads, holding one entry per CDR3 protein. The table lists 300,000 to 400,000 distinct CDR3 sequences, about 19% of them singletons, with 25% to 35% in the top ten. The CDR3 runs to 15 residues. CDR1 and CDR2 from the germline V gene are MNHEY and SVGAGI. V was cut by 0 bases and J by 4 bases, with 10 bases left in between. As to time point: persistent/refractory GD, antithyroid drugs over 5 years with positive TRAb. Isolated PBMC RNA provided the starting material for the TCR library.

The material was peripheral blood mononuclear cells (PBMCs), obtained when the disease was refractory, from a patient treated with antithyroid drugs. The sequence came from a female donor with Graves disease. The chain employs TRBV6-5 and TRBJ1-5, with D perhaps TRBD1 (6 bases). As DNA, the CDR3 is TGTGCCAGCAGTTACTCGTACAGGGCAAATCAGCCCCAGCATTTT. Its translation: CASSYSYRANQPQHF.